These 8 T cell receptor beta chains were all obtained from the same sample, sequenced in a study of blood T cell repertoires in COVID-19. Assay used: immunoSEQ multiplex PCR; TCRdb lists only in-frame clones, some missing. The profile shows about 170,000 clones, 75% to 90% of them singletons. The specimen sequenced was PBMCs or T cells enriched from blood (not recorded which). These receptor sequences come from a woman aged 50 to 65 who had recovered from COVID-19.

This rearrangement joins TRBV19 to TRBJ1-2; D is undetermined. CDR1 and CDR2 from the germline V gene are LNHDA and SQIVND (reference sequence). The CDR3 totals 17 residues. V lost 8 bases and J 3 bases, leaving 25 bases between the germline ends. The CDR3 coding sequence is TGTGCCAGTGGTCACCTTCTGATCTCGGGAGCCTACTATGGCTACACCTTC. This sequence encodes CASGHLLISGAYYGYTF.

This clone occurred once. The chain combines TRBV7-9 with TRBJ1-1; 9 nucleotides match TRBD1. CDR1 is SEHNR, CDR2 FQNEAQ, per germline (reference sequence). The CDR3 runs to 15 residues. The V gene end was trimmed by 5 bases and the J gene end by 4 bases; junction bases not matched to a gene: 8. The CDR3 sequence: CASSRGTGRVTEAFF. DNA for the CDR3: TGTGCCAGCAGCCGCGGGACAGGGAGGGTCACTGAAGCTTTCTTT.

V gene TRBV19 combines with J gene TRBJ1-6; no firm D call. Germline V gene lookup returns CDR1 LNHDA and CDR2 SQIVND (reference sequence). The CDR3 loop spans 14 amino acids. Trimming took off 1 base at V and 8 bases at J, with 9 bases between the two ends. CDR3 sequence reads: CASSIGGFDSPLHF. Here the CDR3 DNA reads TGTGCCAGTAGTATAGGAGGCTTTGATTCACCCCTCCACTTT.

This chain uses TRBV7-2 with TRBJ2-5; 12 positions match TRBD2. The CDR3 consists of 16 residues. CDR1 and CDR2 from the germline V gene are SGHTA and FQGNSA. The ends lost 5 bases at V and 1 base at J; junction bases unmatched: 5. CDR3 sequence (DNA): TGTGCCAGCAGCATCACTAGCGGGGGGACCCAAGAGACCCAGTACTTC. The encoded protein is CASSITSGGTQETQYF.

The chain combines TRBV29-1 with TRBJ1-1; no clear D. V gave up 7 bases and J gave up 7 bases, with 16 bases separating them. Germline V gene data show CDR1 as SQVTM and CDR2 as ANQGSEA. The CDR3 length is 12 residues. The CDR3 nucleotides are TGCAGCGCCGACGGGTCTTCCAGTGAAGCTTTCTTT. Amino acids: CSADGSSSEAFF.

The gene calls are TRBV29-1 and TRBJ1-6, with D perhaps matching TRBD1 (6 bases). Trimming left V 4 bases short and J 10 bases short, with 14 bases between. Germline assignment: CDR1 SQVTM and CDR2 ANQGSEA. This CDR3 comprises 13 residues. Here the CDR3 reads CSVGWGPDSPLHF. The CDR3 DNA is TGCAGCGTTGGATGGGGGCCCGACTCACCCCTCCACTTT.

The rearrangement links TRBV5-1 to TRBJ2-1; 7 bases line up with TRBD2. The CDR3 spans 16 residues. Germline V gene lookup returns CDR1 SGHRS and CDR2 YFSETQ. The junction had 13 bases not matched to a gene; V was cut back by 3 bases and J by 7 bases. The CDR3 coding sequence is TGCGCCAGCAGCTCGAGGGGACTGAGGGAGGGAAATGAGCAGTTCTTC. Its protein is CASSSRGLREGNEQFF.

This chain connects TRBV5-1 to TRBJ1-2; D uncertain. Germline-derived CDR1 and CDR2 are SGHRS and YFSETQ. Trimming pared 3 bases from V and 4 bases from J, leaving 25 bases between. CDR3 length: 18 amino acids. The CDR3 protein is CASSSELGGGFQSYGYTF. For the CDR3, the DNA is TGCGCCAGCAGCTCCGAGCTTGGAGGCGGGTTCCAATCCTATGGCTACACCTTC.